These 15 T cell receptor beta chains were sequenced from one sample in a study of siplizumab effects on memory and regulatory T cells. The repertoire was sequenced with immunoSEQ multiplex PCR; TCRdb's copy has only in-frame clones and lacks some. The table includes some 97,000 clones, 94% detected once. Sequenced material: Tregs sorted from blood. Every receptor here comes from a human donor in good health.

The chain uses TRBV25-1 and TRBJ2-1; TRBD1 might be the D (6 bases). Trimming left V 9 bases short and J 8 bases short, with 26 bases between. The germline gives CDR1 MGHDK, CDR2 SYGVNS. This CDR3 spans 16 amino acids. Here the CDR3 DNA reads TGTGCCAGTAAAAAAGGGGGAGTTGGTCGTCTCGATGAGCAGTTCTTC. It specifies CASKKGGVGRLDEQFF. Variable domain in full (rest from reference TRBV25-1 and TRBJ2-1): EADIYQTPRYLVIGTGKKITLECSQTMGHDKMYWYQQDPGMELHLIHYSYGVNSTEKGDLSSESTVSRIRTEHFPLTLESARPSHTSQYLCASKKGGVGRLDEQFFGPGTRLTVL.

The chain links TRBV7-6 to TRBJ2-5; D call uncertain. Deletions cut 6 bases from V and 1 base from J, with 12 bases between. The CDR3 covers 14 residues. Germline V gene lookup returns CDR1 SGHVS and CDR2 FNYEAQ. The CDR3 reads CASSTGPPQETQYF. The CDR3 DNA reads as TGTGCCAGCAGTACCGGGCCTCCCCAAGAGACCCAGTACTTC.

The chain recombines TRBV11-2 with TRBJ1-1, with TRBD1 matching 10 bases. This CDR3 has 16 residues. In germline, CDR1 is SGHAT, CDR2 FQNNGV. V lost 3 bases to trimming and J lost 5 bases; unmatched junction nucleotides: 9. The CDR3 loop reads CASSFLRQGAGTEAFF. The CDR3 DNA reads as TGTGCCAGCAGCTTCCTTCGACAGGGGGCAGGGACTGAAGCTTTCTTT.

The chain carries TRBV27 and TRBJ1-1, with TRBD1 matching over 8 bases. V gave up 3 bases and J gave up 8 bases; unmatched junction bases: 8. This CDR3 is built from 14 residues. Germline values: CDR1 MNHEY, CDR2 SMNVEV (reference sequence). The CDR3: CASSLDRVSSEAFF. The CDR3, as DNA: TGTGCCAGCAGTTTGGACAGGGTTTCATCCGAAGCTTTCTTT.

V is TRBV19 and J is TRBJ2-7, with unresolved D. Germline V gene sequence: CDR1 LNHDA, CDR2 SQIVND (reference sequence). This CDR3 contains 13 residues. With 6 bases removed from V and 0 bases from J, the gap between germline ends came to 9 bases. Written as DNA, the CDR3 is TGTGCCAGTAGCTACCAAAGCTCCTACGAGCAGTACTTC. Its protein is CASSYQSSYEQYF.

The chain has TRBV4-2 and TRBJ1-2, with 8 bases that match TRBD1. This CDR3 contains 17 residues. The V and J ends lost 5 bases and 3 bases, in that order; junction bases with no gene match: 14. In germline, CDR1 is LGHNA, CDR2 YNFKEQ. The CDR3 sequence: CASSTRATDRAHYGYTF. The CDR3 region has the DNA TGTGCCAGCAGCACTCGAGCGACGGACAGGGCCCACTATGGCTACACCTTC.

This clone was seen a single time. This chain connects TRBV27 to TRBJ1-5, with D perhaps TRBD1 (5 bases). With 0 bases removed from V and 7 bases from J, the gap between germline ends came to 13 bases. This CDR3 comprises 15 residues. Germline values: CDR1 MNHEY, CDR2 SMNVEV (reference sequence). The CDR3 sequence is CASSLSGVLAQPQHF. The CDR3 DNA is TGTGCCAGCAGTTTATCGGGGGTACTCGCGCAGCCCCAGCATTTT.

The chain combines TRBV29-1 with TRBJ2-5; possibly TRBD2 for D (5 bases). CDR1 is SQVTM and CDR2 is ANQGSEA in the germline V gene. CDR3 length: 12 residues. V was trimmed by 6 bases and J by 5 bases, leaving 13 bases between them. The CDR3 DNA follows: TGCAGCGTCGACGGAGGTCAGGAGACCCAGTACTTC. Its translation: CSVDGGQETQYF.

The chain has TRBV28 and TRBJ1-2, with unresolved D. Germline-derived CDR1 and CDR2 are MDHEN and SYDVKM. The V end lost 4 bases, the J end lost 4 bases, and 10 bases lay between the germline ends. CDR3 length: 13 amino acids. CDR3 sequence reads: CASSSTAGYGYTF. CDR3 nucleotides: TGTGCCAGCAGTTCGACGGCTGGCTATGGCTACACCTTC.

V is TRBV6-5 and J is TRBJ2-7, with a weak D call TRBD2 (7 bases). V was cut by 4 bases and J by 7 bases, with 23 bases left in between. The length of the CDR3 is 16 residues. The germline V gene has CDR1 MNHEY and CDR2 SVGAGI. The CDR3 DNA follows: TGTGCCAGCAGTTTCACCGGACGGGGGGCGCTGGGGGAGCAGTACTTC. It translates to CASSFTGRGALGEQYF.

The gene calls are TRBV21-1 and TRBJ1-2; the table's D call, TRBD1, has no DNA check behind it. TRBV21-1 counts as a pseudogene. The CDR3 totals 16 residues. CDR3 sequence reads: CASSKKTGTLNYGYTF. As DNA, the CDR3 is TGTGCCAGCAGCAAAAAAACAGGAACACTTAACTATGGCTACACCTTC.

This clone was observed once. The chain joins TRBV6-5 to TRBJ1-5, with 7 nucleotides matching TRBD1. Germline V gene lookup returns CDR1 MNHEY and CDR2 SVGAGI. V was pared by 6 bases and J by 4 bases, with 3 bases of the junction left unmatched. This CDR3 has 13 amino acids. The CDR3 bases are TGTGCCAGCAGGCCGGGACAGAATCAGCCCCAGCATTTT. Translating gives CASRPGQNQPQHF.

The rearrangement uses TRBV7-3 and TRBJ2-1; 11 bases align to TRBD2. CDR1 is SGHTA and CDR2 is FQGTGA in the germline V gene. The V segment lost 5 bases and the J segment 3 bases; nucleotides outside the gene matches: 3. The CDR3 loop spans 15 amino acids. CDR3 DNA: TGTGCCAGCAGCAAACTAGCGGGAGTCTACAATGAGCAGTTCTTC. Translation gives CASSKLAGVYNEQFF.

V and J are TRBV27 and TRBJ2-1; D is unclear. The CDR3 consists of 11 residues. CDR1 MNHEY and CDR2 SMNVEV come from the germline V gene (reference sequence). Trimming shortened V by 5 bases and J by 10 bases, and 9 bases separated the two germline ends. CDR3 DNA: TGTGCCAGCAGTAGAATGTCGGAGCAGTTCTTC. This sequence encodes CASSRMSEQFF.

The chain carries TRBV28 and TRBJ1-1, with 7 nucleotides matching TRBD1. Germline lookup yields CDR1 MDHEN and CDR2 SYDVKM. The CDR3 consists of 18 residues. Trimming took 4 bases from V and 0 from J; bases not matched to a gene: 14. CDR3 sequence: CASSSVSSYRGMNTEAFF. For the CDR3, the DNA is TGTGCCAGCAGTTCAGTGTCCTCATACAGGGGCATGAACACTGAAGCTTTCTTT.